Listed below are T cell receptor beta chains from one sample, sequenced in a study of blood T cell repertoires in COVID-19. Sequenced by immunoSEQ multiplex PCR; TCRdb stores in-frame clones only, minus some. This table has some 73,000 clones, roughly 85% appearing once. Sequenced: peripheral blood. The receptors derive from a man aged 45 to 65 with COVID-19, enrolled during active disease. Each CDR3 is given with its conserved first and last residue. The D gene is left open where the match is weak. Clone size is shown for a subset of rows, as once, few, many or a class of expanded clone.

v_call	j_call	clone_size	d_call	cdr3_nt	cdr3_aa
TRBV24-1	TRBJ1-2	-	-	TGTGCCACCAGTGATACCAGACACTCTTATGGCTACACCTTC	CATSDTRHSYGYTF
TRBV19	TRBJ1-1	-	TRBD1	TGTGCCAGTAGTATAGCGAGACAGGGGAGCACTGAAGCTTTCTTT	CASSIARQGSTEAFF
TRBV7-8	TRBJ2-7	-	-	TGTGCCAGCAGGGGGGCAGGTAGCTCCTACGAGCAGTACTTC	CASRGAGSSYEQYF
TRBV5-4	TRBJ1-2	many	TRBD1	TGTGCCAGCAGAACCACAGGGGGAGGAGGCTACACCTTC	CASRTTGGGGYTF
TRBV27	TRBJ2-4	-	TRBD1	TGTGCCAGCAGTTATGTCGGGACAGCGGCGGTAGCCAAAAACATTCAGTACTTC	CASSYVGTAAVAKNIQYF
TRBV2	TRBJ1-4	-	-	TGTGCCAGCAGTAGTAGAGGGATAGGGAATGAAAAACTGTTTTTT	CASSSRGIGNEKLFF
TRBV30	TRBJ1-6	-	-	TGTGCCTGGTTTAATGGAGATTCACCCCTCCACTTT	CAWFNGDSPLHF
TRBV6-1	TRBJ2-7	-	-	TGTGCCAGCACTGAAACAGGGACCCTCTACGAGCAGTACTTC	CASTETGTLYEQYF
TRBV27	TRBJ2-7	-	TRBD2	TGTGCCAGCAGTCCAAGACTAGCGGGAGCTAGGAGCTCCTACGAGCAGTACTTC	CASSPRLAGARSSYEQYF
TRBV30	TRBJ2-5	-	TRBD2	TGTGCCCGATCCGGGACTAGCAGTCAAGAGACCCAGTACTTC	CARSGTSSQETQYF
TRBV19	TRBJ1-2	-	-	TGTGCCAGTAGTAGACAAGGTGACTATGGCTACACCTTC	CASSRQGDYGYTF
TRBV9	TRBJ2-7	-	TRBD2	TGTGCCAGCAGCGGCAAGAGCGGGGAATCCTACGAGCAGTACTTC	CASSGKSGESYEQYF
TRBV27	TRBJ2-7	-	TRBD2	TGTGCCAGCAGTTTATCGGTGGGACTAGCGGCCGGGGAGCAGTACTTC	CASSLSVGLAAGEQYF
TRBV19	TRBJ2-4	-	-	TGTGCCAGTAGTATAGTGTCCGGACTAGCCAAAAACATTCAGTACTTC	CASSIVSGLAKNIQYF
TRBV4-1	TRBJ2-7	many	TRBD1	TGCGCCAGCGGCGATCTAGGGGGCCACGAGCAGTACTTC	CASGDLGGHEQYF
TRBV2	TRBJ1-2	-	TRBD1	TGTGCCAGCAGCCCGGGACAGGGTGCTAACTATGGCTACACCTTC	CASSPGQGANYGYTF
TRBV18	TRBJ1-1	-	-	TGTGCCAGCTCACGAGGGCAAAACACTGAAGCTTTCTTT	CASSRGQNTEAFF
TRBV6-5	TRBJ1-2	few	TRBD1	TGTGCCAGCAGTAACCGGGACAGGGGAGGTGGCTACACCTTC	CASSNRDRGGGYTF
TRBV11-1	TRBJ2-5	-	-	TGTGCCGGCAGCTTATCGGCGGGAAGGGGAGAGACCCAGTACTTC	CAGSLSAGRGETQYF
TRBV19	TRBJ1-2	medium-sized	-	TGTGCCACCGTAGCTGCTAACTATGGCTACACCTTC	CATVAANYGYTF
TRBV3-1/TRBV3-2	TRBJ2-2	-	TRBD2	TGTGCCAGCAGCCAACGGACTAGCGGGAGGAGGCACACCGGGGAGCTGTTTTTT	CASSQRTSGRRHTGELFF
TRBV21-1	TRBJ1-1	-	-	TGTGCCAGCAGCCCTCACACTGAAGCTTTCTTT	CASSPHTEAFF
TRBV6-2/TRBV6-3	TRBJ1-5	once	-	TGTGCCAGCAGTGAGCCCAGGGAGGGGCAGAAGCCCCAGCATTTT	CASSEPREGQKPQHF
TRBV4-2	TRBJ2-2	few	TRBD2	TGTGCCAGCAGCCAAGTTAAGGCGGGAGGGCTGAGCACCGGGGAGCTGTTTTTT	CASSQVKAGGLSTGELFF
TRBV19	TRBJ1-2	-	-	TGTGCCAGTATAGGGGCACTCAGGGAAGGCTACACCTTC	CASIGALREGYTF
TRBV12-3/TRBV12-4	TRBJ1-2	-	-	TGTGCCAGCAGTTTAAGAGATAACTATGGCTACACCTTC	CASSLRDNYGYTF
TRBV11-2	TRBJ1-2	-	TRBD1	TGTGCCAGCAGCTTTCCGGGACAGGGCTATGGCTACACCTTC	CASSFPGQGYGYTF